This TCR beta chain was sequenced in a study of PD-1 blockade in mismatch repair-deficient tumors. Study findings and constraints: Rapid post-treatment expansion, then contraction, generally preceding radiologic response, marked tumor-resident clones.

CDR1 SGHRS and CDR2 YFSETQ come from the germline V gene. V gave up 1 base and J gave up 2 bases; unmatched junction bases: 3. The CDR3 spans 14 residues. Assay: immunoSEQ multiplex PCR; the TCRdb copy retains only in-frame clones and omits some. The data show approximately 40,000 clones, about four fifths seen once. The table lists this clone with a count of one. The antigen is unknown. The sequencing used peripheral blood, collected 4 weeks after starting pembrolizumab. The chain joins TRBV5-1 to TRBJ2-7; 7 bases are shared with TRBD1. This clonotype originated in an adult with mismatch repair-deficient cancer. CDR3 loop: CASSLRDRTYEQYF. In DNA, the CDR3 is TGCGCCAGCAGCTTGAGGGACAGAACCTACGAGCAGTACTTC.